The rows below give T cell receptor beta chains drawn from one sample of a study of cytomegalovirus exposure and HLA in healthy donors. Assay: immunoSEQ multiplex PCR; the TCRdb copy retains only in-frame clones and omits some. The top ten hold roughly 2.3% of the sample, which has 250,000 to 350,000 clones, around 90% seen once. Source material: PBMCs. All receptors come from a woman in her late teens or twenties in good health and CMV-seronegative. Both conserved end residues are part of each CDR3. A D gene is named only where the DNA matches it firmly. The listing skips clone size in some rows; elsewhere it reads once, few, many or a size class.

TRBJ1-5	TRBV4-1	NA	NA	CASSHPSGGGFSNQPQHF
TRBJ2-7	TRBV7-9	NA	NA	CASSLAGEVYEQYF
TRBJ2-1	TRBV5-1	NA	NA	CASSSTNYNEQFF
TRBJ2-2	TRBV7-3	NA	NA	CASSSSPGLPPGELFF
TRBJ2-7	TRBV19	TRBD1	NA	CASSIRGPDEQYF
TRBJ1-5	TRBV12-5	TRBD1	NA	CASGDRETQPQHF
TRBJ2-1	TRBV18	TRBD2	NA	CASSPVASGYNEQFF
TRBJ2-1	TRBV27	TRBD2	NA	CASSLWLAGGPGEQFF
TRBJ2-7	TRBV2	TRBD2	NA	CASLGAGTTYEQYF
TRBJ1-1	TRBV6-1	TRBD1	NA	CASSLTGRTNTEAFF
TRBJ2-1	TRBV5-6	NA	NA	CASSLARGQFNEQFF
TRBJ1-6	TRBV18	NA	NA	CASSPPGGGSPLHF
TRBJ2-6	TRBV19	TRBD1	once	CASSVPGQGTTGANVLTF
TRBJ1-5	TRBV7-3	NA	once	CASSLTTDQPQHF
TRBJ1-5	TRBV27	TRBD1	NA	CASSLTGNQPQHF
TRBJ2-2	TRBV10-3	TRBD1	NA	CAIKAGTDSGELFF
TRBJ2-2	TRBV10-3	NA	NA	CAISDTLSTGELFF
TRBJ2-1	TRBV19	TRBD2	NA	CASSTRTSGGRIFYNEQFF
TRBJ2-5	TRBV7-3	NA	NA	CASSLSGVGLETQYF
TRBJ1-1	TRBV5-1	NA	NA	CASSPAGGDTTEAFF
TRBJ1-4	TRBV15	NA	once	CATSRDLGAAANEKLFF
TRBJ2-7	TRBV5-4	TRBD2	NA	CASSSGLAGRKKDEQYF
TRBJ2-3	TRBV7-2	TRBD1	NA	CASSLDRVRTDTQYF
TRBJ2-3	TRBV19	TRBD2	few	CASSIGTGTSGNTDTQYF
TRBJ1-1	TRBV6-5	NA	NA	CASRISRGWYTEAFF
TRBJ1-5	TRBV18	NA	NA	CASSRGREGNQPQHF
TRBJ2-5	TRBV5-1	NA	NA	CASSFGTRGETQYF
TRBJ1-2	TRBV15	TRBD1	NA	CATSPGGEGYGYTF
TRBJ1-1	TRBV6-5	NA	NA	CASSYSGGGNTEAFF
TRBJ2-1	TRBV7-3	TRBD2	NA	CASSLLAGGRNEQFF
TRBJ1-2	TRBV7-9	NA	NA	CASSFDSFYGYTF
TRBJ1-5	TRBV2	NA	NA	CASSRRRVSNQPQHF
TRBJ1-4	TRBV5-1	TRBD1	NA	CASSFGQGREKLFF
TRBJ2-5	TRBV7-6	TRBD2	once	CASSLLTSGQETQYF
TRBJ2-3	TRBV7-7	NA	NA	CASSLRGPPDTQYF
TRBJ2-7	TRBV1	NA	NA	CTSSQDHPRAPYEQYF
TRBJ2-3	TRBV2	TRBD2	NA	CASSGLAGGRGSDTQYF
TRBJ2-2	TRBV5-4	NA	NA	CASTGGPLPGELFF
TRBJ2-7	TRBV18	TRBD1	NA	CASSPPYDRGEQYF
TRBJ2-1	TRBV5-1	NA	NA	CASSPSAGNAYNEQFF